This is a list of T cell receptor beta chains from one sample in a study of Ad26.COV2.S vaccination and SARS-CoV-2 variants. Using immunoSEQ multiplex PCR, the repertoire was profiled, and TCRdb retains in-frame clones only, with some absent. The table lists hundreds of thousands of clones, roughly 90% of them singletons. Sequencing used peripheral blood, obtained in a trial of Ad26.COV2.S vaccine versus placebo. The receptors stem from a person aged 18-60 years who received the Ad26.COV2.S COVID-19 vaccine or a placebo. CDR3s include the opening cysteine and the closing phenylalanine or tryptophan. D genes are given only for firm matches. Some rows mark clone size as missing; the rest say once, few, many or name a class of expanded clone.

j_gene	v_gene	abundance	d_gene	CDR3nt	CDR3aa
TRBJ1-1	TRBV9	.	.	TGTGCCAGCAGTTGGGGGTTGAACACTGAAGCTTTCTTT	CASSWGLNTEAFF
TRBJ1-1	TRBV20-1	.	.	TGCAGTGCTAGTCGGCCAGCGAACACTGAAGCTTTCTTT	CSASRPANTEAFF
TRBJ2-5	TRBV25-1	.	.	TGTGCCAGCAGGGAGAACAATCAAGAGACCCAGTACTTC	CASRENNQETQYF
TRBJ2-7	TRBV11-2	.	.	TGTGCCAGCAGCTCAGGGTGGGAGCAGTACTTC	CASSSGWEQYF
TRBJ1-5	TRBV30	.	.	TGTGCCTGGAGTCCCGCACAGGATAGCAATCAGCCCCAGCATTTT	CAWSPAQDSNQPQHF
TRBJ1-5	TRBV5-4	.	.	TGTGCCAGCAGCAATAGTCGGGCAGGGGCGGGACAGCCCCAGCATTTT	CASSNSRAGAGQPQHF
TRBJ2-1	TRBV19	.	.	TGTGCCAGTAGTATAGGGGGGTGGGGCGACAATGAGCAGTTCTTC	CASSIGGWGDNEQFF
TRBJ2-3	TRBV2	.	.	TGTGCCAGCAGTGAAGTGCCTGATACGCAGTATTTT	CASSEVPDTQYF
TRBJ2-5	TRBV6-6	.	.	TGTGCCAGCAGTTACTCGGAACAGTCAACGACCCAGTACTTC	CASSYSEQSTTQYF
TRBJ2-7	TRBV7-9	.	TRBD1	TGTGCCAGCAGCGTGTGGGACAGAGCCTACGAGCAGTACTTC	CASSVWDRAYEQYF
TRBJ2-7	TRBV4-2	.	TRBD2	TGTGCCAGCAGCCAAGAAGGCGGGGGGTACCTTTACGAGCAGTACTTC	CASSQEGGGYLYEQYF
TRBJ1-3	TRBV20-1	.	.	TGCAGTGCTAGTCTTCACCCCAAAGGAAACACCATATATTTT	CSASLHPKGNTIYF
TRBJ2-5	TRBV7-2	.	TRBD2	TGTGCCAGCAGCTTTACTAGCGGCCAAGAGACCCAGTACTTC	CASSFTSGQETQYF
TRBJ1-1	TRBV6-2/TRBV6-3	few	.	TGTGCCAGCAGTCATAACATGAACACTGAAGCTTTCTTT	CASSHNMNTEAFF
TRBJ1-3	TRBV30	.	.	TGTGCCTGGAGTGTAAATCTGGTTCTTGCCTTAAACACCATATATTTT	CAWSVNLVLALNTIYF
TRBJ1-3	TRBV29-1	.	.	TGCAGCGTTGAACGAGACAGAGGAAACACCATATATTTT	CSVERDRGNTIYF
TRBJ1-1	TRBV6-5	.	.	TGTGCCAGCAGTTATATGGGCCAAAACACTGAAGCTTTCTTT	CASSYMGQNTEAFF
TRBJ1-1	TRBV12-3/TRBV12-4	.	TRBD1	TGTGCCAGCGTACAGGGGAACGGCGAAGCTTTCTTT	CASVQGNGEAFF
TRBJ1-4	TRBV18	.	TRBD1	TGTGCCAGCTCAAAAGGGACAGAAGAAAAACTGTTTTTT	CASSKGTEEKLFF
TRBJ2-7	TRBV6-5	.	.	TGTGCCAGCAGTTACTCGACGGGGGAAGCCTATCAGCAGTACTTC	CASSYSTGEAYQQYF
TRBJ2-7	TRBV5-1	.	TRBD2	TGCGCCAGCAGCCCGGAGACTAGCGGGGGGAAGTTCTACGAGCAGTACTTC	CASSPETSGGKFYEQYF
TRBJ1-1	TRBV30	.	TRBD1	TGTGCCTGGAGTGCGGGGACAGGGGGACTTGACACTGAAGCTTTCTTT	CAWSAGTGGLDTEAFF
TRBJ1-1	TRBV30	.	.	TGTGCCTGGAGTGCCGGGAGACTTAGACACACTGAAGCTTTCTTT	CAWSAGRLRHTEAFF
TRBJ1-1	TRBV6-2/TRBV6-3	.	.	TGTGCCAGCAGTTGGGAAGGGATTACTGAAGCTTTCTTT	CASSWEGITEAFF
TRBJ2-5	TRBV7-8	.	.	TGTGCCAGCAGCTCCGGGACCCAAGAGACCCAGTACTTC	CASSSGTQETQYF
TRBJ1-2	TRBV19	.	TRBD1	TGTGCCAGTAAGGACAGGGCTAACTATGGCTACACCTTC	CASKDRANYGYTF
TRBJ2-3	TRBV11-3	.	TRBD2	TGTGCCAGCAGCTCTAGCGGGGGGGAAGATACGCAGTATTTT	CASSSSGGEDTQYF
TRBJ1-2	TRBV19	.	.	TGTGCCAGTAGTATAGGCGTTACCCTCGGAGGAGGCTACACCTTC	CASSIGVTLGGGYTF
TRBJ2-2	TRBV6-5	.	TRBD1	TGTGCCAGCAGTTACTCGAGAGACAGGGACGACGGGGAGCTGTTTTTT	CASSYSRDRDDGELFF
TRBJ2-7	TRBV3-1/TRBV3-2	.	TRBD1	TGTGCCAGCAGCCGAACCGACGGGACAGGGGCCCACGAGCAGTACTTC	CASSRTDGTGAHEQYF
TRBJ2-1	TRBV7-8	once	TRBD2	TGTGCCAGCAGCTTAGCGAGGCTAGCGGGGAATGAGCAGTTCTTC	CASSLARLAGNEQFF
TRBJ1-1	TRBV6-5	.	.	TGTGCCAGCAGACCGACAGGTCAAACACCGAACGCTTTCTTT	CASRPTGQTPNAFF
TRBJ1-1	TRBV2	.	.	TGTGCCAGCAGTGCTTTTGGGAACACTGAAGCTTTCTTT	CASSAFGNTEAFF
TRBJ1-3	TRBV11-2	.	TRBD1	TGTGCCAGCAGCTTAGGGGGACAGGGAACGGGAAACACCATATATTTT	CASSLGGQGTGNTIYF
TRBJ1-2	TRBV3-1/TRBV3-2	.	TRBD1	TGTGCCAGCAGCCAAGAGGACAGGTACTATGGCTACACCTTC	CASSQEDRYYGYTF
TRBJ2-6	TRBV5-8	.	TRBD1	TGTGCCAGCAGCCTAACGACAGGGAAGGGGGCCAACGTCCTGACTTTC	CASSLTTGKGANVLTF
TRBJ2-7	TRBV30	.	.	TGTGCCTGGAGTGTTGACCCCTACGAGCAGTACTTC	CAWSVDPYEQYF
TRBJ2-3	TRBV9	once	TRBD2	TGTGCCAGCAGCGTAGCTCTAGGGACTAGCGGGCTTAGCACAGATACGCAGTATTTT	CASSVALGTSGLSTDTQYF
TRBJ2-5	TRBV6-5	.	TRBD1	TGTGCCAGCAGCACTACAGGGGCCACTGGGGAGACCCAGTACTTC	CASSTTGATGETQYF
TRBJ1-4	TRBV5-1	.	.	TGCGCCAGCAGCTTTGAGAGAACGTCTAGGGGTGCAACTAATGAAAAACTGTTTTTT	CASSFERTSRGATNEKLFF
TRBJ1-1	TRBV5-1	.	TRBD1	TGCGCCAGCAGCTTGGAAGCAGGGGGCCTGATGAACACTGAAGCTTTCTTT	CASSLEAGGLMNTEAFF
TRBJ2-2	TRBV3-1/TRBV3-2	.	.	TGTGCCAGCAGCCAAGGAACTCTGAACACCGGGGAGCTGTTTTTT	CASSQGTLNTGELFF
TRBJ1-5	TRBV30	.	.	TGTGCCTGGAGTGTGGTTGATAGCAATCAGCCCCAGCATTTT	CAWSVVDSNQPQHF
TRBJ2-3	TRBV15	.	TRBD1	TGTGCCACCAGCAGATTGACAGGGACAGATACGCAGTATTTT	CATSRLTGTDTQYF
TRBJ1-6	TRBV7-2	.	TRBD1	TGTGCCAGCAGCTTAGGGCCAGGGGGCGGATCACCCCTCCACTTT	CASSLGPGGGSPLHF
TRBJ2-3	TRBV4-1	.	.	TGCGCCAGCAGCCTCAGTACAGATACGCAGTATTTT	CASSLSTDTQYF
TRBJ1-1	TRBV10-1	.	.	TGCGCCAGCAGTGAGTCGGCTGGGAACACTGAAGCTTTCTTT	CASSESAGNTEAFF
TRBJ1-2	TRBV7-9	.	.	TGTGCCAGCAGCTTCGGATTAGGCTACACCTTC	CASSFGLGYTF
TRBJ2-5	TRBV30	.	.	TGTGCCTGGAGTCTGTGGTCAGGAGAGACCCAGTACTTC	CAWSLWSGETQYF
TRBJ2-7	TRBV12-3/TRBV12-4	.	.	TGTGCCAGCAGTGGGGACGCGTACGAGCAGTACTTC	CASSGDAYEQYF
TRBJ2-7	TRBV9	few	TRBD1	TGTGCCAGCAGCGTAGGGGACAGCAAGTACGAGCAGTACTTC	CASSVGDSKYEQYF
TRBJ2-1	TRBV7-8	.	.	TGTGCCAGCAGCTTAATGGGTGAGCAGTTCTTC	CASSLMGEQFF
TRBJ2-2	TRBV19	.	.	TGTGCCAGTAGTAAGGTGAACACCGGGGAGCTGTTTTTT	CASSKVNTGELFF
TRBJ1-5	TRBV7-9	.	.	TGTGCCAGCAGCTTAGGAGGCAGGTTGAATCAGCCCCAGCATTTT	CASSLGGRLNQPQHF
TRBJ2-6	TRBV2	.	.	TGTGCCAGCAGTGCTTTGAAAAACAGGGCTCTTACTGGGGCCAACGTCCTGACTTTC	CASSALKNRALTGANVLTF